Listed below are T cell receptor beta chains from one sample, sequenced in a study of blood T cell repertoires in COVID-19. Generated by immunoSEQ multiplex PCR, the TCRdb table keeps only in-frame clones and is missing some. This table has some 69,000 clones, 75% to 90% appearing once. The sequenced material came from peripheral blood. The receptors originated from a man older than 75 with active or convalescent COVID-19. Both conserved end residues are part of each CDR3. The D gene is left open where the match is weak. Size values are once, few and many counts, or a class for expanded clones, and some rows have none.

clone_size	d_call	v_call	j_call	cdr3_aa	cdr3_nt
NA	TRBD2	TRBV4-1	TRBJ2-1	CASSHPKSRERRAGSYNEQFF	TGCGCCAGCAGCCACCCCAAATCCAGAGAGAGGAGAGCGGGGAGTTACAATGAGCAGTTCTTC
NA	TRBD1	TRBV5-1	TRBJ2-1	CASSRGMGQGALEQFF	TGCGCCAGCAGCCGTGGGATGGGACAGGGGGCATTAGAGCAGTTCTTC
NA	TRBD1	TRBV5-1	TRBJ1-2	CASSLDRVRYGYTF	TGCGCCAGCAGCCTGGACAGGGTTCGCTATGGCTACACCTTC
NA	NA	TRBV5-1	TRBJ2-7	CASSLDPRTEQYF	TGCGCCAGCAGCTTGGATCCCAGAACGGAGCAGTACTTC
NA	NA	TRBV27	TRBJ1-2	CASSSGLHGYTF	TGTGCCAGCAGTTCGGGACTTCATGGCTACACCTTC
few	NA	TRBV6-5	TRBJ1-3	CASSLTSGNTIYF	TGTGCCAGCAGCCTCACTTCTGGAAACACCATATATTTT
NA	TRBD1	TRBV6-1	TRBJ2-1	CASSEAPGQGRNEQFF	TGTGCCAGCAGTGAAGCGCCGGGACAGGGGAGGAATGAGCAGTTCTTC
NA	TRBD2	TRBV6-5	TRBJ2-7	CASSLVRGGYEQYF	TGTGCCAGCAGTCTCGTTCGGGGGGGCTACGAGCAGTACTTC
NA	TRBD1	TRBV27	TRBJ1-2	CASSSGTGSGYTF	TGTGCCAGCAGTTCCGGGACAGGGTCTGGCTACACCTTC
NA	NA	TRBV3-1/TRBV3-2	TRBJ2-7	CASSQEGSLVYEQYF	TGTGCCAGCAGCCAAGAAGGATCACTAGTTTACGAGCAGTACTTC
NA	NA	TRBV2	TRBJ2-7	CASGLLRSEGEQYF	TGTGCCAGTGGCTTACTTCGAAGCGAGGGCGAGCAGTACTTC
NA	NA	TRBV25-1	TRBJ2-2	CASRGGPTGELFF	TGTGCCAGCAGGGGGGGGCCCACCGGGGAGCTGTTTTTT
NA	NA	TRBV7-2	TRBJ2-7	CASSLGRDSYEQYF	TGTGCCAGCAGCCTTGGGCGGGACTCCTACGAGCAGTACTTC
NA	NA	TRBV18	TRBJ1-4	CASSADSSSSEKLFF	TGTGCCAGCTCAGCTGACAGTTCCTCGTCTGAAAAACTGTTTTTT
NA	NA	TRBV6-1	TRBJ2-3	CASSETETRTDTQYF	TGTGCCAGCAGTGAGACCGAGACGCGGACAGATACGCAGTATTTT
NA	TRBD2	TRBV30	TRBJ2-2	CAQSLAANTGELFF	TGTGCCCAATCTCTAGCGGCGAACACCGGGGAGCTGTTTTTT
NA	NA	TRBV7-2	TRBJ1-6	CASSQLHYNSPLHF	TGTGCCAGCAGCCAGTTACACTATAATTCACCCCTCCACTTT
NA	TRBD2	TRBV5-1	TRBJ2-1	CASSSSGRGREQFF	TGCGCCAGCAGCAGTAGCGGGAGGGGACGGGAGCAGTTCTTC
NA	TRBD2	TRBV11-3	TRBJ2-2	CAIAGEITGELFF	TGTGCCATAGCGGGAGAGATCACCGGGGAGCTGTTTTTT
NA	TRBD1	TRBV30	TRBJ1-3	CAWSRDRAGNTIYF	TGTGCCTGGAGTAGGGACAGGGCGGGAAACACCATATATTTT
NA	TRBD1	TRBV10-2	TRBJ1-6	CASSKGQVESPLHF	TGCGCCAGCAGTAAGGGACAGGTGGAATCACCCCTCCACTTT
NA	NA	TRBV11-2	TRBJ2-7	CASSQVKVEQYF	TGTGCCAGCAGCCAGGTCAAGGTAGAGCAGTACTTC
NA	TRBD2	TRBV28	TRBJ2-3	CAITSGSGTDTQYF	TGTGCCATTACTAGCGGGAGTGGTACAGATACGCAGTATTTT
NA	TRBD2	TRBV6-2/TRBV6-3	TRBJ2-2	CASSYLAGGTGELFF	TGTGCCAGCAGTTACCTCGCGGGGGGAACCGGGGAGCTGTTTTTT
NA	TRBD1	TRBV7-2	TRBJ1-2	CASSRTGDAGYTF	TGTGCCAGCAGCCGGACAGGGGATGCTGGCTACACCTTC
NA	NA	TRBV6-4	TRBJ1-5	CACARQAPRSHVVQPQHF	TGTGCCTGCGCTCGACAGGCTCCACGGTCCCACGTAGTACAGCCCCAGCATTTT
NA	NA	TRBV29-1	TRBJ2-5	CSGELGETQYF	TGCAGCGGGGAGCTAGGGGAGACCCAGTACTTC
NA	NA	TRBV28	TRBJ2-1	CATASGSWDNEQFF	TGTGCCACAGCCTCCGGGAGCTGGGACAATGAGCAGTTCTTC
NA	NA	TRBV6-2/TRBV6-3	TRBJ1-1	CASSFAIEAFF	TGTGCCAGCAGTTTCGCTATCGAAGCTTTCTTT
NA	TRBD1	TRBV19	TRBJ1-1	CASSIGNRGPEAFF	TGTGCCAGTAGTATAGGGAACAGGGGGCCTGAAGCTTTCTTT
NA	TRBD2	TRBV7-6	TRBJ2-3	CASSSYGLAGGTDTQYF	TGTGCCAGCAGCTCCTATGGACTAGCGGGAGGTACAGATACGCAGTATTTT
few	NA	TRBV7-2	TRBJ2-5	CASSSGARETQYF	TGTGCCAGCAGCTCAGGGGCGCGGGAGACCCAGTACTTC
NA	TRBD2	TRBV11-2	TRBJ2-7	CASSKIAGGPYEQYF	TGTGCCAGCAGCAAAATAGCGGGAGGGCCATACGAGCAGTACTTC
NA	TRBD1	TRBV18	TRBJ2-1	CASSLQQGNEQFF	TGTGCCAGCTCACTGCAACAGGGGAATGAGCAGTTCTTC
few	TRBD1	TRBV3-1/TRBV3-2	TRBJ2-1	CASSLDRGFFDEQFF	TGTGCCAGCAGCCTAGACAGGGGATTTTTCGATGAGCAGTTCTTC
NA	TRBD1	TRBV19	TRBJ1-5	CARIPPGTGWDINQPQHF	TGTGCCCGAATACCACCCGGGACAGGGTGGGACATCAATCAGCCCCAGCATTTT
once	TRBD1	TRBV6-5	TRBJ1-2	CASMFTGGGGYGYTF	TGTGCCAGCATGTTTACAGGGGGGGGCGGCTATGGCTACACCTTC
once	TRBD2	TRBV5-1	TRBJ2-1	CASRLAGVRNEQFF	TGCGCCAGCCGACTAGCGGGAGTTCGGAATGAGCAGTTCTTC
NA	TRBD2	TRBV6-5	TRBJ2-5	CASSTGLASGTQYF	TGTGCCAGCAGCACCGGACTAGCCTCCGGGACCCAGTACTTC
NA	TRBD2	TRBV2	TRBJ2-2	CASSVVAGSGELFF	TGTGCCAGCAGTGTGGTAGCGGGATCCGGGGAGCTGTTTTTT
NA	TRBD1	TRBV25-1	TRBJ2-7	CASGRTGVSYEQYF	TGTGCCAGCGGTCGGACAGGGGTCTCCTACGAGCAGTACTTC
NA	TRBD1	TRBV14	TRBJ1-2	CASSLRTGGLYGYTF	TGTGCCAGCAGCCTCCGGACAGGGGGCCTCTATGGCTACACCTTC
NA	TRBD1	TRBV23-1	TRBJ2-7	CASRYRDRGHEQYF	TGCGCCAGCAGGTACCGGGACAGGGGACACGAGCAGTACTTC
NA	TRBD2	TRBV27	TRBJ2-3	CASSLPTGAGGFADTQYF	TGTGCCAGCAGTTTACCCACCGGGGCGGGAGGGTTTGCAGATACGCAGTATTTT
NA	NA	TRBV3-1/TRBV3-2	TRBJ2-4	CASSQYSGQSRIAKNIQYF	TGTGCCAGCAGCCAGTATTCCGGACAATCCCGTATAGCCAAAAACATTCAGTACTTC
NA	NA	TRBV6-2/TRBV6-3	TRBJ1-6	CASSPRTPEGSPLHF	TGTGCCAGCAGTCCCCGGACTCCGGAGGGTTCACCCCTCCACTTT
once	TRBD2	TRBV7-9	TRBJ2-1	CASSLKRTSGRRSNEQFF	TGTGCCAGCAGCTTAAAAAGGACTAGCGGGAGGAGAAGCAATGAGCAGTTCTTC
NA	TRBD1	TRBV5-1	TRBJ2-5	CASSLGDWTGLGTQYF	TGCGCCAGCAGCTTGGGGGATTGGACAGGTCTCGGGACCCAGTACTTC
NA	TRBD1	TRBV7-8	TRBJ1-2	CASSDYRGGYGYTF	TGTGCCAGCAGCGACTACAGGGGGGGCTATGGCTACACCTTC
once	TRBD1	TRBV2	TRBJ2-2	CASSSRTGVSGELFF	TGTGCCAGCAGTTCCCGGACAGGGGTCTCCGGGGAGCTGTTTTTT
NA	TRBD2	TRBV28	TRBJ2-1	CASTSGLAGTTYNEQFF	TGTGCCAGCACCTCGGGACTAGCGGGCACAACCTACAATGAGCAGTTCTTC
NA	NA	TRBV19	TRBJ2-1	CASQSAPGEQFF	TGTGCCAGTCAATCGGCCCCGGGGGAGCAGTTCTTC
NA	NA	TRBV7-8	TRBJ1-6	CASSLETRGYSPLHF	TGTGCCAGCAGTTTAGAGACCAGGGGTTATTCACCCCTCCACTTT
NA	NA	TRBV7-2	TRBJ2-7	CASSLGGTYEQYF	TGTGCCAGCAGCTTAGGTGGCACCTACGAGCAGTACTTC
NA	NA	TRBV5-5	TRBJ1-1	CASSLSVSSVRGYTEAFF	TGTGCCAGCAGCTTGAGTGTTTCGAGTGTCAGGGGCTACACTGAAGCTTTCTTT